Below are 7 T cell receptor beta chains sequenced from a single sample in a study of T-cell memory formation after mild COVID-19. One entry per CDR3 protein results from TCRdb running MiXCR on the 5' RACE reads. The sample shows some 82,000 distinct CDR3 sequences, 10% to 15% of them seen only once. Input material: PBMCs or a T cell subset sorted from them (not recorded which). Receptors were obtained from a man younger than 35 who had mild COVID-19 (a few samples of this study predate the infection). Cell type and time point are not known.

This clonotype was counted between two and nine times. The CDR3 is CASRGVNTGELFF. CDR3 nucleotide sequence: TGCGCCAGCAGAGGAGTGAACACCGGGGAGCTGTTTTTT. J is TRBJ2-2 and V is TRBV4-3; the D is unclear. This CDR3 is 13 amino acids long. Trimming cost V 6 bases and J 1 base, with 6 bases left between them. Germline CDR1 and CDR2: LGHNA and YSLEER.

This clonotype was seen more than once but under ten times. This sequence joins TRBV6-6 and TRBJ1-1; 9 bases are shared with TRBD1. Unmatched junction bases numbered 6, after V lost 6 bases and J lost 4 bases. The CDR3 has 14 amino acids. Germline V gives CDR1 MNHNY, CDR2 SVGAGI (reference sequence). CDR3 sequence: CASRTDRGGTEAFF. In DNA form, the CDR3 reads TGTGCCAGCAGAACGGACAGGGGAGGCACTGAAGCTTTCTTT.

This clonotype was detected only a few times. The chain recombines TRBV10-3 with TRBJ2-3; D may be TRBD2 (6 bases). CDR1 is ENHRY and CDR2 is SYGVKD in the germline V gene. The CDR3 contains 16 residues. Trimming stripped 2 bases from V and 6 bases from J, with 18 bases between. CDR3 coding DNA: TGTGCCATCAGTGAGCCGGGACTGTGGCCCGCGGATACGCAGTATTTT. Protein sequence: CAISEPGLWPADTQYF.

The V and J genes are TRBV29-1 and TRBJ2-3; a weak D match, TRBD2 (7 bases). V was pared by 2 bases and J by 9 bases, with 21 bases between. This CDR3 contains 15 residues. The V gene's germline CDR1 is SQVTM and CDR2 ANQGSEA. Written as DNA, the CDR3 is TGCAGCGTTGAAATAGGGGGGGCGGTCATAGACACGCAGTATTTT. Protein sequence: CSVEIGGAVIDTQYF.

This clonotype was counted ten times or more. CDR3 loop: CASSSAGNYNEQFF. In DNA form, the CDR3 reads TGCGCCAGCAGCTCGGCAGGGAACTACAATGAGCAGTTCTTC. The chain is built from TRBV5-1 and TRBJ2-1; tentative D call: TRBD1 (5 bases). The V and J ends lost 3 bases and 3 bases respectively, with 10 bases between them. Germline values: CDR1 SGHRS, CDR2 YFSETQ. The CDR3 sequence is 14 residues long. Variable domain in full (rest from reference TRBV5-1 and TRBJ2-1): KAGVTQTPRYLIKTRGQQVTLSCSPISGHRSVSWYQQTPGQGLQFLFEYFSETQRNKGNFPGRFSGRQFSNSRSEMNVSTLELGDSALYLCASSSAGNYNEQFFGPGTRLTVL.

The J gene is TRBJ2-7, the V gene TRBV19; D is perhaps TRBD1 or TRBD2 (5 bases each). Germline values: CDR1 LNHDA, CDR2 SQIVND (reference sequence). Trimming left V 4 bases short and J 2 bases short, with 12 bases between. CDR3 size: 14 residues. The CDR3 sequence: CASSKGTYPYEQYF. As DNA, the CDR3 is TGTGCCAGTAGTAAGGGGACCTATCCCTACGAGCAGTACTTC.

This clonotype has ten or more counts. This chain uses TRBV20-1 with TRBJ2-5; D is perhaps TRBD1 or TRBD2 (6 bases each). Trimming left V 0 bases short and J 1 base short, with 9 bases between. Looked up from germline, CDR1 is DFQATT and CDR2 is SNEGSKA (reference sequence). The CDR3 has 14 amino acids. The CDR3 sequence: CSARDGGFQETQYF. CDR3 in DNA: TGCAGTGCTAGAGACGGGGGCTTCCAAGAGACCCAGTACTTC.